This T cell receptor beta chain was identified in a study of cytomegalovirus exposure and HLA in healthy donors. Use of 60 Vbeta and 13 Jbeta primers characterized the PCR. Assay: immunoSEQ multiplex PCR; the TCRdb copy retains only in-frame clones and omits some. This table has some 150,000 clones, approximately 79% appearing once. Worth noting for this clone: As yet, its antigen is unknown.

The CDR3 extends over 13 amino acids. Losses at the gene ends were 3 bases for V and 5 bases for J; bases not matched to a gene: 3. Germline V gives CDR1 SGHTA, CDR2 FQGNSA. Points from the study as a whole: A later look showed TCR association rates differing by HLA locus, highest for DRB1 and lowest for HLA-C. A later analysis showed that HLA-associated TCR beta chains had undergone more clonal expansion than equally common others.

The chain has TRBV7-2 and TRBJ1-1; 7 nucleotides match TRBD1. The TCR was taken from a man in his fifties or sixties in good health and CMV-seropositive. The sequencing input was PBMCs. The CDR3 DNA is TGTGCCAGCAGCTTTACAGGGGTTACTGAAGCTTTCTTT. Translated: CASSFTGVTEAFF. Based on the CDR3 plus reference TRBV7-2 and TRBJ1-1, the full variable domain is GAGVSQSPSNKVTEKGKDVELRCDPISGHTALYWYRQSLGQGLEFLIYFQGNSAPDKSGLPSDRFSAERTGGSVSTLTIQRTQQEDSAVYLCASSFTGVTEAFFGQGTRLTVV.